Presented here are 4 T cell receptor beta chains from one specimen sequenced in a study of cytomegalovirus exposure and HLA in healthy donors (TCRdb year 2017). Preparation of the library involved the immunoSEQ multiplex PCR assay. TCRdb re-hosts the immuneACCESS table, in-frame sequences only. Its copies lack some clones; in the studies checked, an unresolved V gene accounts for under half of them, and the cause for the rest is not known. In all, the sample holds approximately 64,000 clones, and around nine tenths of those were seen once. 1.5% to 2% of the sample belongs to the ten largest clones. The sample taken for sequencing was PBMCs. These receptors all come from a woman aged 18-29 years in good health and CMV-seronegative.

The chain is built from TRBV7-6 and TRBJ2-7; no clear D gene. Trimming took 1 base from V and 6 from J, leaving 10 bases between them. The CDR3 has 13 amino acids. Per germline, CDR1 SGHVS and CDR2 FNYEAQ. This CDR3 is CASSLGQVGEQYF. CDR3 coding DNA: TGTGCCAGCAGCTTAGGTCAGGTGGGCGAGCAGTACTTC.

This CDR3 is CASSIEQGARSGYTF. The CDR3 DNA sequence: TGTGCCAGTAGTATAGAACAGGGGGCAAGAAGTGGCTACACCTTC. The V gene is TRBV19, the J gene TRBJ1-2, with 9 bases that match TRBD1. The V gene's germline CDR1 is LNHDA and CDR2 SQIVND (reference sequence). With 0 bases clipped from V and 7 bases from J, the junction kept 6 bases outside the gene matches. The CDR3 extends over 15 amino acids. Together with reference TRBV19 and TRBJ1-2, the CDR3 gives the full variable domain: DGGITQSPKYLFRKEGQNVTLSCEQNLNHDAMYWYRQDPGQGLRLIYYSQIVNDFQKGDIAEGYSVSREKKESFPLTVTSAQKNPTAFYLCASSIEQGARSGYTFGSGTRLTVV.

This clone has only a few counts. This rearrangement joins TRBV28 to TRBJ2-7; TRBD2 might be the D (6 bases). Per the germline V gene, CDR1 is MDHEN and CDR2 is SYDVKM. This CDR3 has 14 amino acids. V gave up 6 bases and J gave up 2 bases, with 14 bases separating them. CDR3 DNA: TGTGCCAGCAGAACCCCGACTAGTCCCTACGAGCAGTACTTC. This codes for CASRTPTSPYEQYF.

V gene TRBV6-1 combines with J gene TRBJ1-5; 7 nucleotides match TRBD1. The germline V gene has CDR1 MNHNS and CDR2 SASEGT. The J segment lost 7 bases and the V segment lost 2 bases, leaving 2 bases of the junction unmatched. The CDR3 is made up of 13 amino acids. CDR3 loop: CASSETQGQPQHF. CDR3 nucleotide sequence: TGTGCCAGCAGTGAAACACAGGGGCAGCCCCAGCATTTT.